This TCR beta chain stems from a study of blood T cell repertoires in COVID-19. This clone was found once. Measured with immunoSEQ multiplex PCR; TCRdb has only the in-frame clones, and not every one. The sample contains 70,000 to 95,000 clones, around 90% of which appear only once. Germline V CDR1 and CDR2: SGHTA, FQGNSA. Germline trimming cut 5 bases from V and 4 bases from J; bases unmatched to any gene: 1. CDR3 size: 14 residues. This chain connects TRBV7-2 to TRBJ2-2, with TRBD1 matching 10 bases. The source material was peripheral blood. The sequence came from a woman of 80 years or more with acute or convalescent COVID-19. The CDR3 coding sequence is TGTGCCAGCAGCAGGACAGGGGGCACCGGGGAGCTGTTTTTT. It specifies CASSRTGGTGELFF.